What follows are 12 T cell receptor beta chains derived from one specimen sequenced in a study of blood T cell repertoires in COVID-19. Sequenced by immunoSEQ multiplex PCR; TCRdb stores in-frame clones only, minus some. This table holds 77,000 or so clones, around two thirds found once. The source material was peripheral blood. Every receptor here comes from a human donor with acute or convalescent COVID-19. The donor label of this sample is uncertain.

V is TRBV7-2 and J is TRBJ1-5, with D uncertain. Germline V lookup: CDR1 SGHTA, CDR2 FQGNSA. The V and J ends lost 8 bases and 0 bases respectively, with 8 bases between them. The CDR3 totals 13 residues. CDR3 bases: TGTGCCAGCGCACCTACTAGCAATCAGCCCCAGCATTTT. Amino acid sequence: CASAPTSNQPQHF.

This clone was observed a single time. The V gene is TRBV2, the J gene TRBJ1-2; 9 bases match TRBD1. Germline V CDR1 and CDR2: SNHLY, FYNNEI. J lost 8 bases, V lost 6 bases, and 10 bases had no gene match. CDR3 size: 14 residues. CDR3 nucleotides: TGTGCCAGCAGGCCCGGGACAGGGTCTAGGGGCTACACCTTC. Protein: CASRPGTGSRGYTF.

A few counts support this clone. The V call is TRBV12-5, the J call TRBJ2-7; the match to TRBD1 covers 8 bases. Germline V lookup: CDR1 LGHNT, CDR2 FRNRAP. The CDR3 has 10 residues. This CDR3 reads CASGSYPDRV. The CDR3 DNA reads TGTGCTAGTGGATCCTACCCGGACAGGGTA.

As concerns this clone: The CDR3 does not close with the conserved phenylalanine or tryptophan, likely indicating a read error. The CDR3: CAWRPAGHVTEAFL. CDR3 coding DNA: TGTGCCTGGAGACCAGCAGGACACGTCACTGAAGCTTTCCTT. The chain links TRBV30 to TRBJ1-1, with D perhaps matching TRBD1 (5 bases). The germline gives CDR1 GTSNPN, CDR2 SVGIG (reference sequence). The CDR3 loop spans 14 amino acids. The germline V and J ends were trimmed by 3 bases and 4 bases, with 15 bases remaining between them.

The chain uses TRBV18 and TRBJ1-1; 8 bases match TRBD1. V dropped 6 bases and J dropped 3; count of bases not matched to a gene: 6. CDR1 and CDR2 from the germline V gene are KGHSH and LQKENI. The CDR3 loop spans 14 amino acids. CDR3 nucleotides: TGTGCCAGCTCCCTGGACAGGGTTTACACTGAAGCTTTCTTT. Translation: CASSLDRVYTEAFF. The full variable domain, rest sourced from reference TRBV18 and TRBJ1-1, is NAGVMQNPRHLVRRRGQEARLRCSPMKGHSHVYWYRQLPEEGLKFMVYLQKENIIDESGMPKERFSAEFPKEGPSILRIQQVVRGDSAAYFCASSLDRVYTEAFFGQGTRLTVV.

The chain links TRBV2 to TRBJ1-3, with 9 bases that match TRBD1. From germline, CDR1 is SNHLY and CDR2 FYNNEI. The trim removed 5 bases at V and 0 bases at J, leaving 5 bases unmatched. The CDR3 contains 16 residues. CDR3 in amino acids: CASSITGGSSGNTIYF. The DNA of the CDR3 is TGTGCCAGCAGTATAACAGGGGGCAGCTCTGGAAACACCATATATTTT.

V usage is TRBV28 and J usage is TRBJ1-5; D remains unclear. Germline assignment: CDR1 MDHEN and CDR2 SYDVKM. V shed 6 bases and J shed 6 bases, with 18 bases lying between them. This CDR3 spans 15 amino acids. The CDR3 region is CASSSASAIGQPQHF. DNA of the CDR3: TGTGCCAGCAGCAGTGCAAGCGCGATCGGTCAGCCCCAGCATTTT.

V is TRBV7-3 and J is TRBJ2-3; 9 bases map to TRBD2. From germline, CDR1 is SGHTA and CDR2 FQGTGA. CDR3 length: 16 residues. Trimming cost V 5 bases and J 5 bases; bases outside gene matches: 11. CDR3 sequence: CASSTDSGRGVDTQYF. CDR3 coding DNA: TGTGCCAGCAGCACCGATAGCGGGAGAGGGGTAGATACGCAGTATTTT.

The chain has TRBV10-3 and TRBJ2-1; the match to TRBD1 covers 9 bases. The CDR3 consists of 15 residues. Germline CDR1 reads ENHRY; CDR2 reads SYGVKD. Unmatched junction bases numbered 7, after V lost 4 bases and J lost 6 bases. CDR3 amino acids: CAISGDREGSNEQFF. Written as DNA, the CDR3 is TGTGCCATCAGTGGGGACAGGGAAGGATCCAATGAGCAGTTCTTC.

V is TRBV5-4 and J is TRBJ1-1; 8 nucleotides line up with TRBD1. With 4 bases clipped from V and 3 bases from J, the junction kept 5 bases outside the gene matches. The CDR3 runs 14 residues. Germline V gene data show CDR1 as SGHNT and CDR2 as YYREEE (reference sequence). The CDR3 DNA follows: TGTGCCAGCAGCACAGGACAGGGTGACACTGAAGCTTTCTTT. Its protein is CASSTGQGDTEAFF.

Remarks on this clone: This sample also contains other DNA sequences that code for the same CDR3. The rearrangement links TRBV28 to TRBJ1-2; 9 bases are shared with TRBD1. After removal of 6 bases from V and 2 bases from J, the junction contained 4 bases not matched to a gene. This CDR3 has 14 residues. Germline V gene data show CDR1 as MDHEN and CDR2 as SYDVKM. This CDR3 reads CASSRGQGNYGYTF. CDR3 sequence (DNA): TGTGCCAGCAGCCGGGGACAGGGAAACTATGGCTACACCTTC.

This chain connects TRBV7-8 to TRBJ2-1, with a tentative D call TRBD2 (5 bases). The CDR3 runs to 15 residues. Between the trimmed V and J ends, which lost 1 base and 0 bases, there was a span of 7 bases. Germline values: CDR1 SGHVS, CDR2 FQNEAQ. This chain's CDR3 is CASSLGESSYNEQFF. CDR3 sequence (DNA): TGTGCCAGCAGCTTAGGGGAGAGCTCCTACAATGAGCAGTTCTTC.